This entry lists 15 T cell receptor beta chains sequenced from one sample in a study of Tregs in tolerant kidney transplant recipients. Clones were sequenced by immunoSEQ multiplex PCR, and TCRdb holds only the in-frame ones, with some missing. The sample has 100,000 to 150,000 clones; roughly 92% are singletons. Sequencing used CD4+ T cells from blood. These receptor sequences come from a human donor in good health.

The chain has TRBV29-1 and TRBJ2-3; TRBD1 matches 10 bases. V shed 8 bases, J shed 3 bases, and the junction held 5 bases outside the gene matches. The germline V gene has CDR1 SQVTM and CDR2 ANQGSEA. The CDR3 runs to 13 residues. CDR3 loop: CSTPGQGTDTQYF. The CDR3 nucleotides are TGCAGCACCCCGGGACAGGGGACAGATACGCAGTATTTT.

The table lists this clone with a count of one. This chain uses TRBV19 with TRBJ1-5; a weak D match, TRBD1 (6 bases). Germline loops: CDR1 LNHDA, CDR2 SQIVND (reference sequence). The CDR3 length is 14 residues. V lost 1 base and J 6 bases, leaving 10 bases between the germline ends. CDR3 in DNA: TGTGCCAGTAGTATAGCCGCCAGGGGTCAGCCCCAGCATTTT. Its protein product is CASSIAARGQPQHF.

This chain uses TRBV6-1 with TRBJ2-1; the match to TRBD1 covers 7 bases. The CDR3 loop spans 14 amino acids. The ends lost 5 bases at V and 3 bases at J; junction bases unmatched: 4. The germline V gene has CDR1 MNHNS and CDR2 SASEGT. The chain's CDR3 is CASSRQGHYNEQFF. CDR3 DNA: TGTGCCAGCAGTAGACAGGGCCACTACAATGAGCAGTTCTTC.

The V gene is TRBV25-1, the J gene TRBJ1-4; D unclear. The CDR3 totals 14 residues. Germline CDR1 is MGHDK and CDR2 is SYGVNS. Trimming removed 5 bases at V and 0 bases at J, with 7 bases between. The CDR3: CASSRKATNEKLFF. As DNA, the CDR3 is TGTGCCAGCAGTCGGAAGGCAACTAATGAAAAACTGTTTTTT.

This chain links TRBV7-2 with TRBJ1-4; TRBD1 might be the D (6 bases). Germline loops: CDR1 SGHTA, CDR2 FQGNSA. The CDR3 is made up of 14 amino acids. Trimming left V 5 bases short and J 7 bases short, with 14 bases between. Here the CDR3 DNA reads TGTGCCAGCAGCGGGGACAACGGGGGTGAAAAACTGTTTTTT. It is translated as CASSGDNGGEKLFF.

This rearrangement joins TRBV23-1 to TRBJ1-4; D possibly corresponds to TRBD1 (6 bases). TRBV23-1 is treated as an ORF (open reading frame) with a function not yet certain. The CDR3 contains 17 residues. Trimming removed 10 bases from V and 6 bases from J, with 27 bases in between. The CDR3 spells CATEETGTPSLDEKLFF. CDR3 nucleotides: TGCGCCACCGAAGAAACAGGGACCCCGTCTTTGGATGAAAAACTGTTTTTT.

This chain links TRBV6-1 with TRBJ1-5, with D unresolved. The CDR3 consists of 12 residues. The germline CDR1 and CDR2 sequences are MNHNS and SASEGT. Trimming shortened V by 8 bases and J by 9 bases, and 14 bases separated the two germline ends. In nucleotides, the CDR3 is TGTGCCAGCGGGATGGGGTTATGGCCCCAGCATTTT. As protein: CASGMGLWPQHF.

This chain uses TRBV4-1 with TRBJ2-1, with 9 bases fitting TRBD2. This CDR3 is built from 18 residues. The V segment lost 0 bases and the J segment 8 bases; nucleotides outside the gene matches: 14. Looked up from germline, CDR1 is MGHRA and CDR2 is YSYEKL. The CDR3 here is CASSQEMGAAGGSDEQFF. The CDR3 DNA reads as TGCGCCAGCAGCCAAGAAATGGGGGCTGCGGGAGGGTCCGATGAGCAGTTCTTC.

The table lists this clone with a count of one. This chain links TRBV30 with TRBJ2-7; D is possibly TRBD1 or TRBD2 (6 bases each). The V end lost 5 bases, the J end lost 2 bases, and 16 bases lay between the germline ends. The CDR3 loop spans 14 amino acids. Germline CDR1 is GTSNPN and CDR2 is SVGIG (reference sequence). The CDR3 DNA sequence: TGTGCCTGGGCCCGGGGGCGGGCGACCTACGAGCAGTACTTC. This sequence encodes CAWARGRATYEQYF.

The CDR3 region is CASSQAWAAYEQYF. CDR3 bases: TGCGCCAGCAGCCAAGCCTGGGCCGCCTACGAGCAGTACTTC. The chain combines TRBV4-1 with TRBJ2-7; D ambiguous. This CDR3 spans 14 amino acids. V lost 1 base and J lost 2, with 9 bases in between. CDR1 and CDR2 from the germline V gene are MGHRA and YSYEKL.

The rearrangement joins TRBV18 to TRBJ2-1; tentative D call: TRBD2 (6 bases). The CDR3 totals 13 residues. Per germline, CDR1 KGHSH and CDR2 LQKENI. Trimming took 3 bases from V and 6 from J, leaving 9 bases between them. The DNA of the CDR3 is TGTGCCAGCTCACCTTTGGGGGGCAATGAGCAGTTCTTC. Its translation: CASSPLGGNEQFF.

J is TRBJ2-1 and V is TRBV29-1; D not certain. CDR1 SQVTM and CDR2 ANQGSEA come from the germline V gene. The CDR3 length is 14 residues. Trimming pared 5 bases from V and 5 bases from J, leaving 16 bases between. The CDR3 DNA reads TGCAGCGTTCCCTTGGAGTCTTGGGACAATGAGCAGTTCTTC. This translates into CSVPLESWDNEQFF.

The rearrangement uses TRBV19 and TRBJ1-3; D is possibly TRBD1 (6 bases). CDR3 length equals 14 residues. Trimming took 11 bases from V and 0 from J, leaving 14 bases between them. Germline V gives CDR1 LNHDA, CDR2 SQIVND (reference sequence). Here the CDR3 DNA reads TGTGCCGCCCGACCCAGGGGCTCTGGAAACACCATATATTTT. Its protein is CAARPRGSGNTIYF.

This sequence joins TRBV5-6 and TRBJ2-3, with 7 bases lining up with TRBD1. Trimming cost V 2 bases and J 2 bases; bases outside gene matches: 2. Per the germline V gene, CDR1 is SGHDT and CDR2 is YYEEEE. The CDR3 contains 14 residues. CDR3 coding DNA: TGTGCCAGCAGCTTCGACAGGGCCACAGATACGCAGTATTTT. Translating it yields CASSFDRATDTQYF. Complete variable domain (other parts from reference TRBV5-6 and TRBJ2-3): DAGVTQSPTHLIKTRGQQVTLRCSPKSGHDTVSWYQQALGQGPQFIFQYYEEEERQRGNFPDRFSGHQFPNYSSELNVNALLLGDSALYLCASSFDRATDTQYFGPGTRLTVL.

This chain uses TRBV30 with TRBJ2-3; the D gene is possibly TRBD2 (5 bases). The CDR3 runs 12 residues. CDR1 is GTSNPN and CDR2 is SVGIG in the germline V gene (reference sequence). The V end lost 8 bases, the J end lost 0 bases, and 9 bases lay between the germline ends. The CDR3 sequence is CAREGSTDTQYF. In nucleotides, the CDR3 is TGTGCCCGAGAGGGAAGCACAGATACGCAGTATTTT.